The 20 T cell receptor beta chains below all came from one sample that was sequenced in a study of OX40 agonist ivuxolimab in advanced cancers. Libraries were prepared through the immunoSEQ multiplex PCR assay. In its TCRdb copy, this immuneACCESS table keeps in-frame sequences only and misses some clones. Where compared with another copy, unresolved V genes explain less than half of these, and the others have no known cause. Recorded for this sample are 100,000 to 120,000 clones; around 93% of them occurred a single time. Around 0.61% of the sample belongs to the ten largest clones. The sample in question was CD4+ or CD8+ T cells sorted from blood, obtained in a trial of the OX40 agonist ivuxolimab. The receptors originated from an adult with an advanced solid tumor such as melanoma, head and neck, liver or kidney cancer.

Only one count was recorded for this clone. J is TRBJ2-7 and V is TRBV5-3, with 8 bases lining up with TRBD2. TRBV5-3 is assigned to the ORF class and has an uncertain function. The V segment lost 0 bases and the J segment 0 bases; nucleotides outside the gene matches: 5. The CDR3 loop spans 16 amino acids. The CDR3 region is CARSLDAGGPSYEQYF. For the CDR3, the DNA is TGTGCCAGAAGCTTGGACGCGGGGGGACCCTCCTACGAGCAGTACTTC.

The CDR3 loop is CASSVALGGPGYTF. DNA for the CDR3: TGTGCCAGCAGCGTAGCTTTGGGGGGCCCTGGCTACACCTTC. The chain employs TRBV9 and TRBJ1-2; tentative D call: TRBD1 (6 bases). Germline-derived CDR1 and CDR2 are SGDLS and YYNGEE. The CDR3 extends over 14 amino acids. The V gene lost 0 bases and the J gene lost 7 bases, with 13 bases spanning the gap.

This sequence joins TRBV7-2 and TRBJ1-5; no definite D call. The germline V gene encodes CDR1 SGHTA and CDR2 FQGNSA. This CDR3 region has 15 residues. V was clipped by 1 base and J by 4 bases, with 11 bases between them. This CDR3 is CASSLGGLGNQPQHF. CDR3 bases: TGTGCCAGCAGCTTAGGAGGGTTGGGGAATCAGCCCCAGCATTTT.

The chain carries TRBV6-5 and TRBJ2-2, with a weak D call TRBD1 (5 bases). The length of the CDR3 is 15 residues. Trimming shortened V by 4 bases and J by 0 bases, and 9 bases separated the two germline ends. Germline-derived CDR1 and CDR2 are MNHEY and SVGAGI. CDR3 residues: CASSFDRSNTGELFF. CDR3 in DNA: TGTGCCAGCAGTTTCGACAGATCGAACACCGGGGAGCTGTTTTTT.

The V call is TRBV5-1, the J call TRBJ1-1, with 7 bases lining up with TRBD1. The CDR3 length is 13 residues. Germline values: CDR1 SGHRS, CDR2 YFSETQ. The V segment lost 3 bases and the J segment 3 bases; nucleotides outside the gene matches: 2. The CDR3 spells CASSSTGDTEAFF. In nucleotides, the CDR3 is TGCGCCAGCAGCTCAACAGGGGACACTGAAGCTTTCTTT.

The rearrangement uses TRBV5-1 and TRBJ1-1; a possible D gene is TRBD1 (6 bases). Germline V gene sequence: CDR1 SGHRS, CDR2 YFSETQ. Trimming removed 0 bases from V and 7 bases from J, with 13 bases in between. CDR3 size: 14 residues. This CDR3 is CASSLATGSGEAFF. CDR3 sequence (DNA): TGCGCCAGCAGCTTGGCCACAGGGTCGGGTGAAGCTTTCTTT.

CDR3 loop: CASSLDRNYGYTF. The CDR3, as DNA: TGTGCCAGCAGCCTCGACAGGAACTATGGCTACACCTTC. V is TRBV5-4 and J is TRBJ1-2; TRBD1 might be the D (6 bases). Germline CDR1 SGHNT, CDR2 YYREEE (reference sequence). Trimming removed 4 bases from V and 2 bases from J, with 9 bases in between. CDR3 length: 13 amino acids.

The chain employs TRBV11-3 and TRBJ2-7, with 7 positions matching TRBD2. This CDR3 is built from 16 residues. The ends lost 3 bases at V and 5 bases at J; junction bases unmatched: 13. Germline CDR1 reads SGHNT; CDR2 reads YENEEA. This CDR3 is CASSLGGSFKSNEQYF. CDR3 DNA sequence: TGTGCCAGCAGCTTGGGCGGGAGCTTTAAATCAAACGAGCAGTACTTC.

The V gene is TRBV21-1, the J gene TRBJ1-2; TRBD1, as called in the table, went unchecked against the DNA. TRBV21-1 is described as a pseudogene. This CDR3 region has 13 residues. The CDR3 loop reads CASSQGASRGYTF. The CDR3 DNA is TGTGCCAGCAGCCAAGGGGCGTCCCGTGGCTACACCTTC.

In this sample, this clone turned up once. The DNA of the CDR3 is TGTGCCAGCATGGCAGGACAGGGGTACGAGCAGTACTTC. Its protein is CASMAGQGYEQYF. This chain connects TRBV6-1 to TRBJ2-7; 9 nucleotides match TRBD1. CDR3 length: 13 residues. Germline V CDR1 and CDR2: MNHNS, SASEGT. The J segment lost 4 bases and the V segment lost 7 bases, leaving 5 bases of the junction unmatched.

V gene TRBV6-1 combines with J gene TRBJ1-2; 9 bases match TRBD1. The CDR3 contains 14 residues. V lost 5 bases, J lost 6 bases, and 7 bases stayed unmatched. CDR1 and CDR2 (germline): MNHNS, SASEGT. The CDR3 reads CASSRGTGYNGYTF. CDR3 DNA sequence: TGTGCCAGCAGTCGGGGGACAGGGTACAATGGCTACACCTTC.

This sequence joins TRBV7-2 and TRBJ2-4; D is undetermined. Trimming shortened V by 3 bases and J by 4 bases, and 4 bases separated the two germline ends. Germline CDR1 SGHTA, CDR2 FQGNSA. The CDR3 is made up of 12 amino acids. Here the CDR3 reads CASSFGKNIQYF. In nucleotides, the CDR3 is TGTGCCAGCAGCTTCGGGAAAAACATTCAGTACTTC.

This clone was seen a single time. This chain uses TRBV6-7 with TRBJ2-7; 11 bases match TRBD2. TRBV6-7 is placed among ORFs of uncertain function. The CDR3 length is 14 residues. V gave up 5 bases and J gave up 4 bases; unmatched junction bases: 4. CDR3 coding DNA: TGTGCCAGCAGTCTAGCGGGGGGCCTGTACGAGCAGTACTTC. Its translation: CASSLAGGLYEQYF.

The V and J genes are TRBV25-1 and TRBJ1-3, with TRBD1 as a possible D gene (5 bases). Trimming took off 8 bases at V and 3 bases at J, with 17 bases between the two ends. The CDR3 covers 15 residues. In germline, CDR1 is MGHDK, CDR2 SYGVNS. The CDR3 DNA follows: TGTGCCAGCGAATCCGGGGGAAGTAGTGGAAACACCATATATTTT. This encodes CASESGGSSGNTIYF.

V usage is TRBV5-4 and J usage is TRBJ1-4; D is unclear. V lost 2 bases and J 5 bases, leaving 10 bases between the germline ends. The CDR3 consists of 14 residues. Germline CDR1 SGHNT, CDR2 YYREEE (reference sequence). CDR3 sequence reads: CASSFGGDNEKLFF. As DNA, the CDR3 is TGTGCCAGCAGCTTTGGAGGCGACAATGAAAAACTGTTTTTT.

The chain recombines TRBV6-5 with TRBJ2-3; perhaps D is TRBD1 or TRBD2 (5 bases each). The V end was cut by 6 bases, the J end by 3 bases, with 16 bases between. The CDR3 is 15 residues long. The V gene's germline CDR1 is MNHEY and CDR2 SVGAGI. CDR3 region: CASSIQRGATDTQYF. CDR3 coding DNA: TGTGCCAGCAGCATACAACGAGGGGCAACAGATACGCAGTATTTT.

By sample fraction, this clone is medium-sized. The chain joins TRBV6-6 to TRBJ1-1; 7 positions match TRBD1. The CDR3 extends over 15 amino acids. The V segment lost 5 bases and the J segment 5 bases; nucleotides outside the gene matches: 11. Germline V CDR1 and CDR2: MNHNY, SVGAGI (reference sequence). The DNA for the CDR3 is TGTGCCAGCAGTCCCGCGTACGACAGGGTGACTGAAGCTTTCTTT. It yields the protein CASSPAYDRVTEAFF.

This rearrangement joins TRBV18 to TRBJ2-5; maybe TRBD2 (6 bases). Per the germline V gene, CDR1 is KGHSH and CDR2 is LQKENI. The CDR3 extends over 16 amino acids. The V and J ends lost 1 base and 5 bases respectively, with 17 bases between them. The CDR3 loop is CASSPLPGGEVETQYF. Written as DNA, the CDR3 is TGTGCCAGCTCACCACTCCCCGGAGGGGAGGTTGAGACCCAGTACTTC.

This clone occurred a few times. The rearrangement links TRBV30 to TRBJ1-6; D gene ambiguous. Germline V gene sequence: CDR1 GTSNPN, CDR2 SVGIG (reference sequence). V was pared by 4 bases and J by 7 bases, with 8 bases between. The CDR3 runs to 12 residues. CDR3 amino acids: CAWIVGNSPLHF. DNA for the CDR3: TGTGCCTGGATTGTTGGGAATTCACCCCTCCACTTT.

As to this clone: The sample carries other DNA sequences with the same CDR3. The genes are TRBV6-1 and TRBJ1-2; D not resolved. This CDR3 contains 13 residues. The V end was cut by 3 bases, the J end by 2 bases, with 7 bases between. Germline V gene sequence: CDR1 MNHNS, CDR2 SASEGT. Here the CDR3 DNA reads TGTGCCAGCAGTGAGGGCCTCAACTATGGCTACACCTTC. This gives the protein CASSEGLNYGYTF.